A selection of T cell receptor beta chains follows, all from one sample in a study of blood T cell repertoires in COVID-19. TCRdb's copy holds only in-frame clones and misses some; the assay was immunoSEQ multiplex PCR. The sample has 350,000 to 450,000 clones; 91% are singletons. Sequencing was performed on PBMCs or T cells enriched from blood (not recorded which). These receptors came from a woman in her thirties or forties who had been exposed to COVID-19. Both conserved end residues are part of each CDR3. Each record gives: V gene, CDR3 protein.

V gene: TRBV29-1
CDR3 protein: CSVADSVGLKAFF

V gene: TRBV5-4
CDR3 protein: CASSPDRGREQYF

V gene: TRBV7-2
CDR3 protein: CASSWKVDRSGYTF

V gene: TRBV18
CDR3 protein: CASSPPEGIYEQYF

V gene: TRBV24-1
CDR3 protein: CATSDFGQGALADTQYF

V gene: TRBV7-9
CDR3 protein: CASSLGGISGANVLTF

V gene: TRBV19
CDR3 protein: CASSPPLDRVNTGELFF

V gene: TRBV30
CDR3 protein: CAGSDRNRNEKLFF

V gene: TRBV5-6
CDR3 protein: CASSLRGPQTEAFF

V gene: TRBV6-5
CDR3 protein: CASARLAGGTYEQYF

V gene: TRBV19
CDR3 protein: CASSPRVGAYEQYF

V gene: TRBV7-6
CDR3 protein: CASSFPGGWGYTF

V gene: TRBV18
CDR3 protein: CASSPPGQTSNTGELFF

V gene: TRBV7-9
CDR3 protein: CASSLGGGPQPQHF

V gene: TRBV4-3
CDR3 protein: CASSYMDRAMNTEAFF

V gene: TRBV5-5
CDR3 protein: CASSLVGTDLYEQYF

V gene: TRBV6-5
CDR3 protein: CASSYGTSRQETQYF

V gene: TRBV19
CDR3 protein: CASSIDLQGVYQPQHF

V gene: TRBV19
CDR3 protein: CASSTTGVGSPLHF

V gene: TRBV30
CDR3 protein: CAWSGGISGGNEQYF

V gene: TRBV2
CDR3 protein: CASRGTGEWGYTF

V gene: TRBV6-5
CDR3 protein: CASSYSRYEQFF

V gene: TRBV6-5
CDR3 protein: CASRGTGGDTEAFF

V gene: TRBV6-5
CDR3 protein: CASSTRENTEAFF

V gene: TRBV14
CDR3 protein: CASSLLPGQALTGDYGYTF

V gene: TRBV11-3
CDR3 protein: CASSLVSDTLSGNTIYF

V gene: TRBV20-1
CDR3 protein: CKWGGYGYTF

V gene: TRBV11-3
CDR3 protein: CASSSDGTSSEAFF

V gene: TRBV9
CDR3 protein: CASSFSGQSGEAFF

V gene: TRBV3-1/TRBV3-2
CDR3 protein: CASSQAYRGLAGGPYQETQYF

V gene: TRBV7-2
CDR3 protein: CASSLDWTSHSGANVLTF

V gene: TRBV2
CDR3 protein: CASNRGEGSPLHF

V gene: TRBV7-3
CDR3 protein: CASSPTGKSNTGELFF

V gene: TRBV11-3
CDR3 protein: CASRGRGFVYNEQFF

V gene: TRBV2
CDR3 protein: CASRRTVLTEAFF

V gene: TRBV25-1
CDR3 protein: CASSKRTVPSNQPQHF

V gene: TRBV18
CDR3 protein: CASSPTLGRMNTEAFF

V gene: TRBV15
CDR3 protein: CATSRSPGLVPYEQYF

V gene: TRBV9
CDR3 protein: CASSPRLAGGQETQYF

V gene: TRBV19
CDR3 protein: CASSIRGTAANYGYTF

V gene: TRBV5-5
CDR3 protein: CASSLPQNYGYTF

V gene: TRBV2
CDR3 protein: CASKRTINQPQHF

V gene: TRBV25-1
CDR3 protein: CASLRESGANVLTF

V gene: TRBV6-4
CDR3 protein: CASSDGGAGYTF

V gene: TRBV20-1
CDR3 protein: CSARDRRGAFF

V gene: TRBV7-4
CDR3 protein: CASSFAQGAVGYTF

V gene: TRBV19
CDR3 protein: CASSNGDSGYSEAFF

V gene: TRBV20-1
CDR3 protein: CSARAEYGYTF

V gene: TRBV28
CDR3 protein: CASSVLDRGYYGYTF

V gene: TRBV10-2
CDR3 protein: CASSEGEGARQPQHF